These T cell receptor beta chains were read from a single sample in a study of blood T cell repertoires in COVID-19. Some clones are missing from TCRdb's copy, which holds only in-frame ones; the method was immunoSEQ multiplex PCR. The sample yields 300,000 or so clones, 70% to 90% seen once. The material sequenced was peripheral blood. These receptors all stem from a woman aged 40 to 50 with acute or convalescent COVID-19. Each CDR3 is given with its conserved first and last residue. D genes are given only for firm matches. For some rows the clone size is stated as once, few or many, or as a class when expanded; others skip it.

14	-	TRBV6-1	TRBJ1-2	-	TGTGCCAGCAGTGAAGAGCGAAGCTCCTATGGCTACACCTTC	CASSEERSSYGYTF
14	-	TRBV9	TRBJ1-6	-	TGTGCCAGCAGCGGGACAGACAATAATTCACCCCTCCACTTT	CASSGTDNNSPLHF
16	-	TRBV9	TRBJ1-1	-	TGTGCCAGCAGCAAAACGGGAGCAGGGTGGGACACTGAAGCTTTCTTT	CASSKTGAGWDTEAFF
16	-	TRBV5-1	TRBJ1-2	TRBD1	TGCGCCAGCAGCTACTCGTCCGGGACAGGGGGCGGAAGCTACACCTTC	CASSYSSGTGGGSYTF
16	-	TRBV9	TRBJ1-5	-	TGTGCCAGCAGCGTAGGGGGGGGCTTTAGCAATCAGCCCCAGCATTTT	CASSVGGGFSNQPQHF
17	-	TRBV2	TRBJ1-1	-	TGTGCCAGCAGTGAAGCGCAGGGCAACACCATGAACACTGAAGCTTTCTTT	CASSEAQGNTMNTEAFF
15	-	TRBV24-1	TRBJ1-5	TRBD1	TGTGCCACCAGCGGGACAGAGAATAGCAATCAGCCCCAGCATTTT	CATSGTENSNQPQHF
15	-	TRBV18	TRBJ1-6	-	TGTGCCAGCTCACCATTGCAGTCCGATAATTCACCCCTCCACTTT	CASSPLQSDNSPLHF
15	-	TRBV5-1	TRBJ2-1	-	TGCGCCAGCAGCTTGGCGGATAGCCTATACAATGAGCAGTTCTTC	CASSLADSLYNEQFF
11	once	TRBV5-1	TRBJ2-3	-	TGCGCCAGCAGCCTTACAGATACGCAGTATTTT	CASSLTDTQYF
14	-	TRBV2	TRBJ2-2	-	TGTGCCAGCAGTGGTGAAGTGACAACCGGGGAGCTGTTTTTT	CASSGEVTTGELFF
15	-	TRBV6-5	TRBJ1-1	-	TGTGCCAGCAGTTACTCCCAGTCCTTAGGGGCTGAAGCTTTCTTT	CASSYSQSLGAEAFF
14	-	TRBV30	TRBJ1-2	-	TGTGCCTGGAGGGAAGCAGGGTATAACTATGGCTACACCTTC	CAWREAGYNYGYTF
14	-	TRBV2	TRBJ2-3	-	TGTGCCAGGGGGGCCCTATCAAACACAGATACGCAGTATTTT	CARGALSNTDTQYF
13	-	TRBV27	TRBJ1-3	-	TGTGCCAGCAGCAGGGGAACTGGAAACACCATATATTTT	CASSRGTGNTIYF
14	-	TRBV19	TRBJ1-6	-	TGTGCCAGTAGACAGAGCTCCTATAATTCACCCCTCCACTTT	CASRQSSYNSPLHF
12	-	TRBV4-2	TRBJ2-2	-	TGTGCCAGCACTAGCGACACCGGGGAGCTGTTTTTT	CASTSDTGELFF
15	-	TRBV9	TRBJ2-3	TRBD2	TGTGCCAGCAGCGTACCGGCTAGCGGGACGGGTACGCAGTATTTT	CASSVPASGTGTQYF
17	-	TRBV3-1/TRBV3-2	TRBJ1-2	-	TGTGCCAGCAGCCAAGATATCTTGACAGTCTCGTCCTATGGCTACACCTTC	CASSQDILTVSSYGYTF
15	-	TRBV6-5	TRBJ1-1	TRBD1	TGTGCCAGCACTGGGACAGGGCACCCTAACACTGAAGCTTTCTTT	CASTGTGHPNTEAFF
16	-	TRBV5-1	TRBJ2-2	-	TGCGCCAGCAGCTTGCGGCCCAGCGCGAACACCGGGGAGCTGTTTTTT	CASSLRPSANTGELFF
13	-	TRBV19	TRBJ1-2	-	TGTGCCAGTCGTCCCCGGGCAGGGCATGGCTACACCTTC	CASRPRAGHGYTF